The 25 T cell receptor beta chains presented below share a single source sample, sequenced in a study of PD-1 blockade in mismatch repair-deficient tumors. Generated by immunoSEQ multiplex PCR, the TCRdb table keeps only in-frame clones and is missing some. Of 100,000 to 150,000 clones in the sample, roughly 90% are singletons; the top ten hold approximately 12%. The sample here was peripheral blood, taken approximately 70 weeks after starting pembrolizumab. These receptors were obtained from an adult with mismatch repair-deficient cancer.

As DNA, the CDR3 is TGCGCCAGCAGTGATTCCGAGATCCGGAGTGGCTACACCTTC. Its translation is CASSDSEIRSGYTF. The rearrangement joins TRBV10-1 to TRBJ1-2; unclear D gene. Germline values: CDR1 WNHNN, CDR2 SYGVQD (reference sequence). V lost 3 bases to trimming and J lost 7 bases, with 15 bases between them. CDR3 length: 14 amino acids.

This clone was counted between two and nine times. The same CDR3 also results from other DNA sequences found in this sample. The chain is built from TRBV7-9 and TRBJ2-3; D ambiguous. The CDR3 runs to 12 residues. V gave up 1 base and J gave up 3 bases, with 2 bases separating them. Germline V gives CDR1 SEHNR, CDR2 FQNEAQ (reference sequence). The CDR3 protein is CASSLGTDTQYF. In DNA, the CDR3 is TGTGCCAGCAGCTTAGGGACAGATACGCAGTATTTT.

The rearrangement joins TRBV13 to TRBJ2-2; D not certain. Per the germline V gene, CDR1 is PRHDT and CDR2 is FYEKMQ (reference sequence). The ends were cut back, 3 bases at V and 2 bases at J, with 7 bases in the middle. This CDR3 region has 14 residues. The CDR3, as DNA: TGTGCCAGCAGCTTTCACCCAAACACCGGGGAGCTGTTTTTT. Its protein product is CASSFHPNTGELFF.

This clone was seen only once. V and J are TRBV13 and TRBJ2-1; D possibly corresponds to TRBD2 (6 bases). Deletions cut 5 bases from V and 8 bases from J, with 13 bases between. Germline lookup yields CDR1 PRHDT and CDR2 FYEKMQ (reference sequence). The length of the CDR3 is 13 residues. In DNA form, the CDR3 reads TGTGCCAGCAGCCCCCGGAGGGTTGATGAGCAGTTCTTC. It specifies CASSPRRVDEQFF.

The J gene is TRBJ2-7, the V gene TRBV27; D is possibly TRBD1 or TRBD2 (5 bases each). The V end lost 8 bases, the J end lost 3 bases, and 14 bases lay between the germline ends. Germline loops: CDR1 MNHEY, CDR2 SMNVEV (reference sequence). CDR3 size: 13 residues. The CDR3 loop is CASAPRGIYEQYF. The CDR3 DNA sequence: TGTGCCAGCGCCCCGAGGGGCATCTACGAGCAGTACTTC.

The V gene is TRBV7-9, the J gene TRBJ1-5; D unclear. Germline CDR1 reads SEHNR; CDR2 reads FQNEAQ (reference sequence). The CDR3 runs to 13 residues. Trimming removed 1 base at V and 8 bases at J, with 9 bases between. The CDR3 region is CASSLGTNKPQHF. The DNA of the CDR3 is TGTGCCAGCAGCTTAGGGACGAATAAGCCCCAGCATTTT.

The chain uses TRBV18 and TRBJ1-4; D is undetermined. CDR1 and CDR2 (germline): KGHSH, LQKENI. V was pared by 8 bases and J by 7 bases, with 23 bases between. CDR3 length: 16 residues. The CDR3 DNA follows: TGTGCCAGCACAACCGGGCCACCGGGCGTTGGTGAAAAACTGTTTTTT. Translated: CASTTGPPGVGEKLFF.

The V call is TRBV6-6, the J call TRBJ1-5, with D hard to call. This CDR3 comprises 13 residues. From germline, CDR1 is MNHNY and CDR2 SVGAGI (reference sequence). Trimming left V 6 bases short and J 6 bases short, with 12 bases between. CDR3 region: CASSQVAGQPQHF. The CDR3 nucleotides are TGTGCCAGCAGCCAGGTGGCCGGTCAGCCCCAGCATTTT.

The chain uses TRBV30 and TRBJ2-5; no clear D gene. V shed 2 bases and J shed 1 base, with 14 bases lying between them. The germline V gene has CDR1 GTSNPN and CDR2 SVGIG (reference sequence). The CDR3 runs to 15 residues. CDR3 sequence (DNA): TGTGCCTGGAGTCGTGGGTCACAGATCCAAGAGACCCAGTACTTC. Amino acids: CAWSRGSQIQETQYF. The variable domain in full, completed from reference TRBV30 and TRBJ2-5, reads SQTIHQWPATLVQPVGSPLSLECTVEGTSNPNLYWYRQAAGRGLQLLFYSVGIGQISSEVPQNLSASRPQDRQFILSSKKLLLSDSGFYLCAWSRGSQIQETQYFGPGTRLLVL.

The J gene is TRBJ2-3, the V gene TRBV4-1; 8 positions match TRBD1. The length of the CDR3 is 16 residues. J gave up 0 bases and V 3 bases, and 5 bases lay outside the gene matches. Germline V gives CDR1 MGHRA, CDR2 YSYEKL. The CDR3 region is CASSHKGQDSTDTQYF. As DNA, the CDR3 is TGCGCCAGCAGCCATAAGGGACAGGATAGCACAGATACGCAGTATTTT.

The CDR3 bases are TGTGCCAGTAGCCCGGGACAGGGCCTTTACGAGCAGTACTTC. Residues: CASSPGQGLYEQYF. This rearrangement joins TRBV19 to TRBJ2-7; TRBD1 matches 9 bases. The CDR3 is 14 amino acids. The V gene's germline CDR1 is LNHDA and CDR2 SQIVND (reference sequence). The ends lost 6 bases at V and 4 bases at J; junction bases unmatched: 7.

The chain recombines TRBV30 with TRBJ2-5; 14 bases map to TRBD2. Germline V gene sequence: CDR1 GTSNPN, CDR2 SVGIG (reference sequence). Germline trimming cut 3 bases from V and 5 bases from J; bases unmatched to any gene: 8. The CDR3 has 16 residues. CDR3 sequence (DNA): TGTGCCTGGAGCCTACCGACTAGCGGGAGGGCCGAGACCCAGTACTTC. Its protein product is CAWSLPTSGRAETQYF.

The chain links TRBV4-3 to TRBJ2-3; 9 positions match TRBD2. This CDR3 region has 16 residues. Trimming took 5 bases from V and 2 from J; bases not matched to a gene: 8. Germline loops: CDR1 LGHNA, CDR2 YSLEER. Here the CDR3 DNA reads TGCGCCAGCAGCTTCGCGCCTAGCGGGAACACAGATACGCAGTATTTT. Its protein is CASSFAPSGNTDTQYF.

The V gene is TRBV11-2, the J gene TRBJ2-5, with D perhaps matching TRBD1 or TRBD2 (5 bases each). The germline gives CDR1 SGHAT, CDR2 FQNNGV. V was pared by 3 bases and J by 1 base, with 15 bases between. The CDR3 spans 16 residues. In DNA form, the CDR3 reads TGTGCCAGCAGCTTCGGGACCGGGTATAGCCAAGAGACCCAGTACTTC. Translating gives CASSFGTGYSQETQYF.

The chain combines TRBV28 with TRBJ2-5, with D tentatively TRBD1 (6 bases). Germline CDR1 is MDHEN and CDR2 is SYDVKM. CDR3 length equals 14 residues. Trimming left V 4 bases short and J 5 bases short, with 14 bases between. The CDR3 DNA reads as TGTGCCAGCAGTTCCCCAGGGGATCCGGAGACCCAGTACTTC. This sequence encodes CASSSPGDPETQYF.

This chain connects TRBV11-2 to TRBJ2-7; the match to TRBD2 covers 14 bases. This CDR3 region has 16 residues. Germline CDR1 SGHAT, CDR2 FQNNGV. The junction had 10 bases not matched to a gene; V was cut back by 5 bases and J by 7 bases. The CDR3 coding sequence is TGTGCCAGCAGCCCGGAGGGACTAGCGGGAGCGGCGGAGCAGTACTTC. Its protein product is CASSPEGLAGAAEQYF.

This CDR3 reads CASSPTSGIEQFF. For the CDR3, the DNA is TGTGCCAGCAGTCCCACCTCAGGGATCGAGCAGTTCTTC. This chain links TRBV28 with TRBJ2-1, with D perhaps TRBD1 (5 bases). Germline V gene lookup returns CDR1 MDHEN and CDR2 SYDVKM. The CDR3 is made up of 13 amino acids. Trimming left V 5 bases short and J 10 bases short, with 15 bases between.

This chain links TRBV7-8 with TRBJ2-2; no firm D call. The CDR3 spans 12 residues. Deletions cut 5 bases from V and 4 bases from J, with 5 bases between. Germline-derived CDR1 and CDR2 are SGHVS and FQNEAQ. In nucleotides, the CDR3 is TGTGCCAGCAGCATTATCACCGGGGAGCTGTTTTTT. Its protein is CASSIITGELFF. The full variable domain, rest sourced from reference TRBV7-8 and TRBJ2-2, is GAGVSQSPRYKVAKRGQDVALRCDPISGHVSLFWYQQALGQGPEFLTYFQNEAQLDKSGLPSDRFFAERPEGSVSTLKIQRTQQEDSAVYLCASSIITGELFFGEGSRLTVL.

In its sample, this clone was seen a few times. The V and J genes are TRBV14 and TRBJ2-7, with unresolved D. Trimming left V 1 base short and J 4 bases short, with 5 bases between. The CDR3 totals 12 residues. Germline V lookup: CDR1 SGHDN, CDR2 FVKESK. The CDR3, as DNA: TGTGCCAGCAGCCAAGTGGGATACGAGCAGTACTTC. Its protein is CASSQVGYEQYF.

The chain has TRBV27 and TRBJ2-4; TRBD2 is a possible D gene (6 bases). The CDR3 contains 16 residues. The germline gives CDR1 MNHEY, CDR2 SMNVEV (reference sequence). The V end lost 3 bases, the J end lost 0 bases, and 12 bases lay between the germline ends. Here the CDR3 reads CASSLTPEGAKNIQYF. The CDR3 DNA sequence: TGTGCCAGCAGTTTGACCCCGGAGGGAGCCAAAAACATTCAGTACTTC.

The chain joins TRBV28 to TRBJ2-7; 7 nucleotides align to TRBD1. The V and J ends lost 2 bases and 0 bases, in that order; junction bases with no gene match: 10. The V gene's germline CDR1 is MDHEN and CDR2 SYDVKM. This CDR3 has 17 amino acids. CDR3 nucleotide sequence: TGTGCCAGCAGTTTACTTCCTCTTCGGGACAGCTCCTACGAGCAGTACTTC. Its protein is CASSLLPLRDSSYEQYF.

V usage is TRBV7-9 and J usage is TRBJ2-5, with 8 bases that match TRBD2. Trimming took 5 bases from V and 1 from J; bases not matched to a gene: 15. Germline loops: CDR1 SEHNR, CDR2 FQNEAQ (reference sequence). This CDR3 is built from 18 residues. DNA of the CDR3: TGTGCCAGCAGCCCCCTTTCAATAGCGGGACCTCTCCAAGAGACCCAGTACTTC. Translating gives CASSPLSIAGPLQETQYF. The variable domain in full, completed from reference TRBV7-9 and TRBJ2-5, reads DTGVSQNPRHKITKRGQNVTFRCDPISEHNRLYWYRQTLGQGPEFLTYFQNEAQLEKSRLLSDRFSAERPKGSFSTLEIQRTEQGDSAMYLCASSPLSIAGPLQETQYFGPGTRLLVL.

V and J are TRBV5-1 and TRBJ2-7, with D hard to call. Germline loops: CDR1 SGHRS, CDR2 YFSETQ. This CDR3 is 15 amino acids long. The germline V and J ends were trimmed by 4 bases and 1 base, with 15 bases remaining between them. CDR3 DNA sequence: TGCGCCAGCAGCGCGACTGGCTTGGGGTCCTACGAGCAGTACTTC. It yields the protein CASSATGLGSYEQYF.

This clone was counted once. CDR3: CASSSGHYEQYF. As DNA, the CDR3 is TGTGCCAGCAGCTCAGGACATTACGAGCAGTACTTC. The chain has TRBV5-6 and TRBJ2-7, with D maybe TRBD1 (5 bases). Germline values: CDR1 SGHDT, CDR2 YYEEEE. V shed 3 bases and J shed 4 bases, with 8 bases lying between them. The CDR3 has 12 amino acids.

J is TRBJ2-5 and V is TRBV6-5; D assignment may be TRBD1 or TRBD2 (6 bases each). Germline-derived CDR1 and CDR2 are MNHEY and SVGAGI. The length of the CDR3 is 14 residues. Trimming took off 3 bases at V and 5 bases at J, with 13 bases between the two ends. CDR3 in amino acids: CASSYVGGYETQYF. For the CDR3, the DNA is TGTGCCAGCAGTTATGTCGGGGGCTATGAGACCCAGTACTTC.